This T cell receptor (beta chain) is drawn from a study of blood T cell repertoires in COVID-19. Across the study: The United States, Italy and Spain were the sources of the acute and convalescent COVID-19 samples. PBMCs, B-cell-depleted T cells, or T cells were the source of the cDNA or gDNA that made up the material.

In the original analysis: Counts of nucleated cells, estimated from reference gene primer amplification, were obtained. Repertoires were generated with immunoSEQ multiplex PCR, while TCRdb's copy carries only in-frame clones and drops some. The V and J calls and clone size come from that table; D and trimming were worked out from the DNA. The table records roughly 70,000 clones, over 70% of them present only once. This TCR came from a man in his fifties or sixties with acute or convalescent COVID-19. Source material: peripheral blood.

The CDR3 nucleotides read TGTGCCTGGACCGGAAACCTCGGGGCAGGGGTATTAGGATACAATGAGCAGTTCTTC. Protein sequence: CAWTGNLGAGVLGYNEQFF. The rearrangement uses TRBV30 and TRBJ2-1; a possible D gene is TRBD1 (6 bases). Germline V gene lookup returns CDR1 GTSNPN and CDR2 SVGIG (reference sequence). This CDR3 has 19 residues. V was pared by 4 bases and J by 4 bases, with 29 bases between. The full variable domain, in which reference TRBV30 and TRBJ2-1 provide the parts outside the CDR3, is SQTIHQWPATLVQPVGSPLSLECTVEGTSNPNLYWYRQAAGRGLQLLFYSVGIGQISSEVPQNLSASRPQDRQFILSSKKLLLSDSGFYLCAWTGNLGAGVLGYNEQFFGPGTRLTVL.